This T cell receptor beta chain was recorded in a study of T cell responses to AZD1222 COVID-19 vaccine (dated by TCRdb to about 2021). Study-level background: AZD1222 recipients with second doses at about 4 weeks or about 12 weeks were pooled, because spike-specific TCR depth and breadth did not differ between schedules. TCR sequencing covered more than 230 trial participants: 200 to 220 given two doses of AZD1222 and 26 given two doses of MenACWY control vaccine. Trial participants were enrolled into age subgroups of 18-55, 56-69 and 70-plus years, which contained 148, 28 and 57 TCR-sequenced participants, respectively.

Cut back by 4 bases and 9 bases, the V and J ends lie 13 bases apart. In the germline V gene (reference sequence), CDR1 corresponds to MNHNY and CDR2 to SVGAGI. Including the terminal cysteine and phenylalanine, the CDR3 comprises 12 residues. CDR3 DNA is the only sequence kept; it has 36 bases, read in frame from the first base. The CDR3 regions of human TCRbeta chains were analyzed by immunosequencing. On the study's bioinformatics: Repertoire TCRs were matched against a reference library of SARS-CoV-2-specific TCRs generated with the MIRA antigen-specificity platform. Breadth was defined as the fraction of unique TCRs that were SARS-CoV-2-associated, and depth was defined as the fraction of total T cells that were SARS-CoV-2-associated. Using the MIRA data, each spike-specific TCR was assigned both to the spike region to which the TCR was reactive and to a CD4 or CD8 class. Log10-transformed breadth and depth values were compared by one-way ANOVA with Sidak's multiple comparisons tests. This immuneACCESS table, as held by TCRdb, lists in-frame sequences with V and J called but not all clones. Of the missing ones, under half trace to an unresolved V gene in checked studies; the others have no known cause. V and J calls and clone size are as listed in that table; D and trimming were resolved from the DNA. Recorded for this sample are tens of thousands of clones; 70% to 90% of them occurred a single time. The ten largest account for just under 4% of the sample.

Overall results and qualifications from the work: Conclusions about previously exposed vaccinees are limited, since just a handful of AZD1222 recipients were seropositive for SARS-CoV-2 at baseline. After two AZD1222 doses, both the breadth and the depth of spike-specific TCRs were significantly higher than at day 0 and than in MenACWY recipients. Reportedly, almost half of the unique spike-specific TCRs recognized epitopes lying outside the regions that are mutated in the B.1.351 and B.1.1.7 variants. In the small 56-69-year group, the increase in depth fell short of significance, most likely because of low power. No day 14 peak-response samples were available, so repertoires were characterized only after the peak T cell response. Participants were mostly white British and included more females than males, and it was suggested by the authors that clonal diversity may have been underestimated. The whole spike protein was spanned by vaccine-associated CD4 TCRs, and dominant responses were seen in regions 160-218 and 743-854.

As concerns this clone: It lacks a known antigen. Base qualities are not recorded, but no much larger clone differs from it by a single base.

According to the study, the label for this sample's time point signals: baseline before first vaccination. The vaccinee samples were drawn from two UK trials, COV001 and COV002, one of which was a single-blind randomized controlled phase 2/3 trial testing AZD1222 (ChAdOx1 nCoV-19) in healthy adults. Trial participant PBMC samples were collected at day 0 and day 28 after the second dose for TCRbeta chain sequencing. This receptor was taken from an adult in good health. Sample: peripheral blood, taken on day 0 of AZD1222 vaccination. Rearrangement joined TRBV6-6 to TRBJ2-7; the best D guess is TRBD2, with 5 bases matching. This receptor carries the CDR3 CASSSRAAGQYF. The nucleotide sequence is TGTGCCAGCAGTTCTCGGGCCGCGGGGCAGTACTTC.